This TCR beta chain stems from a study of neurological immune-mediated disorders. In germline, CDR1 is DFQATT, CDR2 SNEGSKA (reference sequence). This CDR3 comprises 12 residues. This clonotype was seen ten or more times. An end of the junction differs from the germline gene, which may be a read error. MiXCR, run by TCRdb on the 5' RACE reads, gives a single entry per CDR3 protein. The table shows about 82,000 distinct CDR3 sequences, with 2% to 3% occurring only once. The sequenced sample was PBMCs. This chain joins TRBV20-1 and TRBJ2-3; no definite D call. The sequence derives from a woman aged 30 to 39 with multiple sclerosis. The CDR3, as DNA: TGCAGTGCCAGAGGAGGCACAGATACGCAGTATTTT. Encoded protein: CSARGGTDTQYF.